The T cell receptor beta chain described here comes from a study of blood T cell repertoires in COVID-19. Study-wide context: COVID-19 samples collected from the United States, Italy and Spain covered acute and convalescent phases. Sample material is recorded as cDNA or gDNA derived from T cells, B-cell-depleted T cells, or PBMCs.

In the authors' methods: Amplification with reference gene primers provided the estimates of nucleated cell counts. Libraries were prepared by immunoSEQ multiplex PCR; TCRdb keeps only in-frame clonotypes and omits some of them. V and J calls and clone size follow that table, whereas D and trimming were derived from the DNA. The repertoire has about 47,000 clones, around 84% of them found once; the top ten carry over 2%. This clone has a handful of counts. The V and J ends lost 5 bases and 4 bases, in that order; junction bases with no gene match: 5. The CDR3 has 14 amino acids. Germline lookup yields CDR1 PRHDT and CDR2 FYEKMQ (reference sequence).

Sequenced sample: peripheral blood. This clonotype originated in a man aged 50 or older with acute or convalescent COVID-19. The rearrangement uses TRBV13 and TRBJ1-1, with TRBD1 matching 9 bases. The CDR3 loop reads CASSQLDRGTEAFF. The CDR3 coding sequence is TGTGCCAGCAGCCAATTGGACAGGGGCACTGAAGCTTTCTTT.